The clone carrying this T cell receptor (beta chain) was seen a few times. This entry comes from a study of T cells of healthy individuals. TCRdb recomputed calls from the 5' RACE reads with MiXCR, one row per CDR3 protein. The sample includes about 57,000 distinct CDR3 sequences, around 15% of them seen just once. The TCR sequence derives from a human donor in good health.

This CDR3 is CASTGTSSADTQYF. CDR3 nucleotides: TGTGCCAGCACCGGGACTAGCTCCGCAGATACGCAGTATTTT. J is TRBJ2-3 and V is TRBV2; 9 bases match TRBD2. This CDR3 spans 14 amino acids. The J segment lost 4 bases and the V segment lost 7 bases, leaving 6 bases of the junction unmatched. Germline-derived CDR1 and CDR2 are SNHLY and FYNNEI.